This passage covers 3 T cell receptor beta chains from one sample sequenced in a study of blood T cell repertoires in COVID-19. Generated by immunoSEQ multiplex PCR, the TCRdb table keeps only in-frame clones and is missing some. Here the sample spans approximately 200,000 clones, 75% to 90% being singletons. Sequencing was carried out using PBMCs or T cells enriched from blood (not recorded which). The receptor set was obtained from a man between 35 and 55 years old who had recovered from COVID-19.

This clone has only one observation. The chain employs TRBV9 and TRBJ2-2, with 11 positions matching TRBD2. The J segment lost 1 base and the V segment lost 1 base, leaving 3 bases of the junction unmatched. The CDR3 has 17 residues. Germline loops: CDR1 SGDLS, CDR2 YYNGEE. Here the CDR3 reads CASSVSGLAVNTGELFF. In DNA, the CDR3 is TGTGCCAGCAGCGTATCGGGACTAGCGGTGAACACCGGGGAGCTGTTTTTT. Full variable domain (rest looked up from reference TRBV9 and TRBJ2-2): DSGVTQTPKHLITATGQRVTLRCSPRSGDLSVYWYQQSLDQGLQFLIQYYNGEERAKGNILERFSAQQFPDLHSELNLSSLELGDSALYFCASSVSGLAVNTGELFFGEGSRLTVL.

CDR3: CASSVGLTKETQYF. DNA of the CDR3: TGCGCCAGCAGCGTGGGACTAACCAAAGAGACCCAGTACTTC. The J gene is TRBJ2-5, the V gene TRBV4-1; 7 nucleotides match TRBD2. The CDR3 extends over 14 amino acids. After removal of 5 bases from V and 3 bases from J, the junction contained 6 bases not matched to a gene. Germline CDR1 is MGHRA and CDR2 is YSYEKL.

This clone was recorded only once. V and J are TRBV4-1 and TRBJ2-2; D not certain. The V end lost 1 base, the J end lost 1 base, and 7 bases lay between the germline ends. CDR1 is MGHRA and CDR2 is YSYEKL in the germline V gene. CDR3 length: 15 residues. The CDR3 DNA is TGCGCCAGCAGCCAAGGTACGGGGAACACCGGGGAGCTGTTTTTT. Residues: CASSQGTGNTGELFF.